These T cell receptor beta chains were read from a single sample in a study of cytomegalovirus exposure and HLA in healthy donors. The repertoire was sequenced with immunoSEQ multiplex PCR; TCRdb's copy has only in-frame clones and lacks some. In all, the sample yields about 51,000 clones. Sequencing input: PBMCs. These receptor sequences come from a female donor in good health and CMV-seronegative. Each CDR3 is given with its conserved first and last residue. D genes are given only for firm matches.

V gene	D gene	J gene	CDR3 DNA	CDR3 protein
TRBV13	NA	TRBJ2-3	TGTGCCAGCAGCTCCGGGTATACGCAGTATTTT	CASSSGYTQYF
TRBV6-6	NA	TRBJ2-7	TGTGCCAGCAGTTACTCGACAGTAACCTACGAGCAGTACTTC	CASSYSTVTYEQYF
TRBV6-1	NA	TRBJ2-7	TGTGCCAGCAGTGAACGGGGTACGGGTTCCTACGAGCAGTACTTC	CASSERGTGSYEQYF
TRBV4-2	NA	TRBJ2-7	TGTGCCAGCAGCCAAGATCGACAGCACTACGAGCAGTACTTC	CASSQDRQHYEQYF
TRBV30	NA	TRBJ2-1	TGTGCCTGGACCGAAAGGGACATCAGGAATGAGCAGTTCTTC	CAWTERDIRNEQFF
TRBV11-3	TRBD2	TRBJ2-3	TGTGCCAGCAGCTTAGCGGGGGGCGGGAGGACAGATACGCAGTATTTT	CASSLAGGGRTDTQYF
TRBV29-1	NA	TRBJ1-1	TGCAGCGTTTCGGACCTCGACAGGCCAATGAACACTGAAGCTTTCTTT	CSVSDLDRPMNTEAFF
TRBV27	TRBD1	TRBJ2-6	TGTGCCAGCAGTCCGTATAGGGGGCCTGGGGCCAACGTCCTGACTTTC	CASSPYRGPGANVLTF
TRBV6-6	TRBD2	TRBJ2-1	TGTGCCAGCAGGAATAGCGGGAGCTCCTACAATGAGCAGTTCTTC	CASRNSGSSYNEQFF
TRBV11-3	NA	TRBJ2-1	TGTGCCAGCAGCGTCGGAGGGGGGGGCAATGAGCAGTTCTTC	CASSVGGGGNEQFF
TRBV7-9	NA	TRBJ2-3	TGTGCCAGCAGCCTCGACGGGGAGGTCACAGATACGCAGTATTTT	CASSLDGEVTDTQYF
TRBV7-2	NA	TRBJ1-1	TGTGCCAGCAGCTTAGCACAGCATGAAGCTTTCTTT	CASSLAQHEAFF
TRBV6-1	TRBD2	TRBJ2-1	TGTGCCAGAGGGAGGGGCGATGAGCAGTTCTTC	CARGRGDEQFF
TRBV30	TRBD1	TRBJ2-7	TGTGCCTGGAGTATACAGGGGAGAAAGCAGTACTTC	CAWSIQGRKQYF
TRBV7-2	TRBD2	TRBJ2-4	TGTGCCAGCAGCAGACGGGGGGGGGCCGTCAAAAACATTCAGTACTTC	CASSRRGGAVKNIQYF
TRBV18	NA	TRBJ2-7	TGTGCCAGCTCACCAGCTCGAGGGGGTAACGAGCAGTACTTC	CASSPARGGNEQYF
TRBV6-1	TRBD1	TRBJ2-7	TGTGCCAGCACCCTCAACCGGGACAGCTCCTACGAGCAGTACTTC	CASTLNRDSSYEQYF
TRBV15	NA	TRBJ1-5	TGTGCCACCAGCAGAGTAGCGCATCAGCCCCAGCATTTT	CATSRVAHQPQHF
TRBV5-1	NA	TRBJ2-3	TGCGCCAGCAGCTTGGGAGCGGTGGTGGGGGATACGCAGTATTTT	CASSLGAVVGDTQYF
TRBV6-6	NA	TRBJ2-3	TGTGCCAGCAGTTACTCTCGGGGGAAGGGGACAGATACGCAGTATTTT	CASSYSRGKGTDTQYF
TRBV9	NA	TRBJ1-3	TGTGCCAGCAGCGTAGCCGCCCTGGAGTCTGGAAACACCATATATTTT	CASSVAALESGNTIYF
TRBV11-2	NA	TRBJ2-7	TGTGCCAGCAGCTTCCGGCGGGGCGCCTACGAGCAGTACTTC	CASSFRRGAYEQYF
TRBV29-1	NA	TRBJ2-7	TGCAGCGTTGTCGGGCGGGCCTACGAGCAGTACTTC	CSVVGRAYEQYF
TRBV6-5	TRBD1	TRBJ2-7	TGTGCCTCGTGGGACAGGCCCTACGAGCAGTACTTC	CASWDRPYEQYF
TRBV9	NA	TRBJ1-2	TGTGCCAGCAGCGTTCTGACGGGAAAGGGCTATGGCTACACCTTC	CASSVLTGKGYGYTF